A selection of T cell receptor beta chains follows, all from one sample in a study of identical twins. TCRdb passed the 5' RACE reads through MiXCR, listing each CDR3 protein once. The table includes about 290,000 distinct CDR3 sequences, 8% to 9.5% detected once. These data were likewise used in another study, on yellow fever vaccine responses in identical twins.

The specimen was CD8+ T cells sorted from blood. The source of these receptors is a woman between 18 and 30 years old in good health. Both conserved end residues are trimmed from each CDR3. The order of the fields is J gene, CDR3 length, V gene, CDR3 protein.

j_call: TRBJ2-5
cdr3_length: 11
v_call: TRBV20-1
cdr3_aa: SAGARDQETQY

j_call: TRBJ1-4
cdr3_length: 13
v_call: TRBV5-1
cdr3_aa: ASSLGVAGTEKLF

j_call: TRBJ2-7
cdr3_length: 10
v_call: TRBV6-1
cdr3_aa: ASRPGEVEQY

j_call: TRBJ2-1
cdr3_length: 11
v_call: TRBV15
cdr3_aa: ATSGGEHNEQF

j_call: TRBJ2-3
cdr3_length: 13
v_call: TRBV4-3
cdr3_aa: ASSQVRGGADTQY

j_call: TRBJ2-7
cdr3_length: 13
v_call: TRBV28
cdr3_aa: ASSLSPDSPYEQY

j_call: TRBJ2-5
cdr3_length: 13
v_call: TRBV20-1
cdr3_aa: SAMEAGVGAETQY

j_call: TRBJ2-7
cdr3_length: 14
v_call: TRBV28
cdr3_aa: ASSWRGLRRSYEQY

j_call: TRBJ2-1
cdr3_length: 14
v_call: TRBV7-9
cdr3_aa: ASSSQTSGAHNEQF

j_call: TRBJ2-7
cdr3_length: 11
v_call: TRBV6-1
cdr3_aa: ASSPQPSYEQY

j_call: TRBJ2-1
cdr3_length: 8
v_call: TRBV29-1
cdr3_aa: SAAGNEQF

j_call: TRBJ2-1
cdr3_length: 12
v_call: TRBV6-2/TRBV6-3
cdr3_aa: ASSYTSSYNEQF

j_call: TRBJ2-7
cdr3_length: 13
v_call: TRBV4-3
cdr3_aa: ASSQERTSGYEQY

j_call: TRBJ2-1
cdr3_length: 13
v_call: TRBV30
cdr3_aa: AWSAPGGSYNEQF

j_call: TRBJ2-1
cdr3_length: 9
v_call: TRBV3-1
cdr3_aa: ASSQDREQF

j_call: TRBJ2-1
cdr3_length: 16
v_call: TRBV4-2
cdr3_aa: ASSQPGLAGGDYNEQF

j_call: TRBJ2-7
cdr3_length: 14
v_call: TRBV12-3/TRBV12-4
cdr3_aa: ASGWSTGGANYEQY

j_call: TRBJ2-7
cdr3_length: 11
v_call: TRBV13
cdr3_aa: ASSYGQTYEQY

j_call: TRBJ1-6
cdr3_length: 13
v_call: TRBV5-1
cdr3_aa: ASSGTGTANSPLH

j_call: TRBJ1-4
cdr3_length: 16
v_call: TRBV2
cdr3_aa: ASSEARTGLGRNEKLF

j_call: TRBJ2-7
cdr3_length: 11
v_call: TRBV29-1
cdr3_aa: SVGHWDRYEQY

j_call: TRBJ2-7
cdr3_length: 13
v_call: TRBV4-3
cdr3_aa: ASSQDRQGEYEQY

j_call: TRBJ2-5
cdr3_length: 14
v_call: TRBV4-3
cdr3_aa: ASSQDWTGAQETQY

j_call: TRBJ2-1
cdr3_length: 10
v_call: TRBV29-1
cdr3_aa: SVELESDEQF

j_call: TRBJ2-1
cdr3_length: 13
v_call: TRBV12-3/TRBV12-4
cdr3_aa: ASTEMGLASAEQF

j_call: TRBJ2-2
cdr3_length: 14
v_call: TRBV27
cdr3_aa: ASSLSPLVGTGELF

j_call: TRBJ2-1
cdr3_length: 13
v_call: TRBV2
cdr3_aa: ASSEFTLAEVEQF

j_call: TRBJ2-7
cdr3_length: 12
v_call: TRBV7-9
cdr3_aa: ASSERVSSYEQY

j_call: TRBJ2-1
cdr3_length: 10
v_call: TRBV28
cdr3_aa: ASRPDRDEQF

j_call: TRBJ2-7
cdr3_length: 13
v_call: TRBV5-6
cdr3_aa: ASSTVTGVQGEQY

j_call: TRBJ2-4
cdr3_length: 11
v_call: TRBV29-1
cdr3_aa: SVTTAGEDIQY

j_call: TRBJ2-7
cdr3_length: 12
v_call: TRBV20-1
cdr3_aa: SASSGRVSYEQY

j_call: TRBJ2-3
cdr3_length: 13
v_call: TRBV28
cdr3_aa: ASSSRTSGMYTQY

j_call: TRBJ2-1
cdr3_length: 13
v_call: TRBV20-1
cdr3_aa: SASHPGQGSDEQF

j_call: TRBJ1-5
cdr3_length: 12
v_call: TRBV27
cdr3_aa: ASSPLESNQPQH